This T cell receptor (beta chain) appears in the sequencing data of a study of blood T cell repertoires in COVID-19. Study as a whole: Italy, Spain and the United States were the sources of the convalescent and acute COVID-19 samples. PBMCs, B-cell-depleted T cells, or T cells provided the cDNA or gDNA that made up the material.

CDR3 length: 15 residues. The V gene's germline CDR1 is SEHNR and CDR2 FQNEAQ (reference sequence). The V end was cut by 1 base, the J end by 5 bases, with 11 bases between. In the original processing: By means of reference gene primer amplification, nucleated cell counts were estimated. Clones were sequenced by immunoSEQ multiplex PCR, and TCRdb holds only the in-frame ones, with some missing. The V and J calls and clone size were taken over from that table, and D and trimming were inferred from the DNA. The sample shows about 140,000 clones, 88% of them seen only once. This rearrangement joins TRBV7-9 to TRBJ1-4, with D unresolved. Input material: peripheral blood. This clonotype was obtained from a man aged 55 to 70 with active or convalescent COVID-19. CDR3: CASSLDAVKNEKLFF. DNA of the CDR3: TGTGCCAGCAGCTTAGATGCAGTTAAGAATGAAAAACTGTTTTTT.